This T cell receptor beta chain came from a study of blood T cell repertoires in COVID-19. Background on the study: Sites across the United States, Italy and Spain contributed samples from acute and convalescent COVID-19. PBMCs, B-cell-depleted T cells, or T cells provided the cDNA or gDNA that made up the material.

V was pared by 5 bases and J by 7 bases, with 6 bases of the junction left unmatched. This CDR3 contains 14 residues. Germline V lookup: CDR1 SGHRS, CDR2 YFSETQ. Libraries were prepared by immunoSEQ multiplex PCR; TCRdb keeps only in-frame clonotypes and omits some of them. The sample has roughly 86,000 clones; about 89% are singletons. This chain links TRBV5-1 with TRBJ2-4; TRBD1 matches at 10 bases. The TCR originated in a man aged 50 to 59 with active or convalescent COVID-19. Sequencing used peripheral blood. CDR3 nucleotides: TGCGCCAGCAGAGTCGGGACAGGGGTTAACATTCAGTACTTC. Residues: CASRVGTGVNIQYF.